This T cell receptor beta chain appears in the sequencing data of a study of control samples from healthy donors and cancer patients. TCRdb's table, derived via immunoSEQ multiplex PCR, lists solely in-frame clones and lacks some. The table includes about 220,000 clones, about 95% detected once. Trimming removed 6 bases from V and 2 bases from J, with 16 bases in between. Germline assignment: CDR1 MDHEN and CDR2 SYDVKM. This CDR3 spans 15 amino acids. The source material was blood. The clonotype originates from a middle-aged man in good health. The chain combines TRBV28 with TRBJ1-2; D is possibly TRBD1 (6 bases). In DNA form, the CDR3 reads TGTGCCAGCAGCTATACAGGGTCTTCGAACTATGGCTACACCTTC. Amino acids: CASSYTGSSNYGYTF.